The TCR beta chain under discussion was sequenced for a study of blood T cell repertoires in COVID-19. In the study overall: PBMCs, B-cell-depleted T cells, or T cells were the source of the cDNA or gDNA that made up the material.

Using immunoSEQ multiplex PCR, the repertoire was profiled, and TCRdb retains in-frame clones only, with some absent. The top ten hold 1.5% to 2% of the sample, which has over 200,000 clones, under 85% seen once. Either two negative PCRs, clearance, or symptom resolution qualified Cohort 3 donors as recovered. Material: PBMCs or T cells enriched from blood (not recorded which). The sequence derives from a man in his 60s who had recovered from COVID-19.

CDR3 sequence reads: CASSSGQRTEAFF. CDR3 bases: TGTGCCAGCAGTTCGGGACAGCGCACTGAAGCTTTCTTT. The rearrangement links TRBV6-5 to TRBJ1-1, with 7 bases identical to TRBD1. V trimming: 4 bases; J trimming: 4 bases; junction bases outside the gene matches: 3. The CDR3 has 13 residues. Per germline, CDR1 MNHEY and CDR2 SVGAGI.